Listed below are T cell receptor beta chains from one sample, sequenced in a study of shared clonotypes between healthy human individuals. Measured with immunoSEQ multiplex PCR; TCRdb has only the in-frame clones, and not every one. The sample holds approximately 590,000 clones, less than 97% seen once. Sequenced input: naive CD8+ T cells sorted from blood. The receptors stem from a woman in her 30s in good health. Each CDR3 is given with its conserved first and last residue. The order of the fields is D gene, J gene, V gene, CDR3 protein, CDR3 DNA. D genes are given only for firm matches.

>NA|TRBJ1-2|TRBV7-6
CASSFGPLLPDYGYTF
TGTGCCAGCAGCTTCGGCCCCCTACTCCCGGACTATGGCTACACCTTC
>NA|TRBJ2-2|TRBV28
CASSFEYTGELFF
TGTGCCAGCAGTTTTGAGTACACCGGGGAGCTGTTTTTT
>TRBD1|TRBJ2-7|TRBV9
CASSHGQGSSYEQYF
TGTGCCAGCAGCCATGGACAGGGCAGCTCCTACGAGCAGTACTTC
>TRBD2|TRBJ2-1|TRBV5-6
CASSGGLAGGVEQFF
TGTGCCAGCAGCGGGGGACTAGCGGGAGGGGTTGAGCAGTTCTTC
>NA|TRBJ1-1|TRBV6-4
CASSDLRSPFF
TGTGCCAGCAGTGACCTACGGAGCCCTTTCTTT
>NA|TRBJ2-3|TRBV4-2
CASSQEGTRGDTQYF
TGTGCCAGCAGCCAAGAAGGGACGAGAGGAGATACGCAGTATTTT
>NA|TRBJ1-1|TRBV27
CASSLGGGTTEAFF
TGTGCCAGCAGCTTGGGCGGGGGGACCACTGAAGCTTTCTTT
>TRBD1|TRBJ1-2|TRBV28
CASSLSPGGGGYTF
TGTGCCAGCAGTTTATCCCCAGGGGGCGGTGGCTACACCTTC
>TRBD2|TRBJ2-6|TRBV27
CASSPRWGTMAGANVLTF
TGTGCCAGCAGTCCCCGCTGGGGGACTATGGCTGGGGCCAACGTCCTGACTTTC
>NA|TRBJ2-3|TRBV7-6
CASSLLGEGPAGTDTQYF
TGTGCCAGCAGCTTGCTCGGAGAAGGACCGGCCGGAACAGATACGCAGTATTTT
>TRBD1|TRBJ2-1|TRBV19
CASSKARDRWGVWQFF
TGTGCCAGTAGTAAGGCTCGGGACAGGTGGGGCGTGTGGCAGTTCTTC